Each of the 32 T cell receptor beta chains below was sequenced from the same sample in a study of T cell clones after liver transplantation. TCRdb's copy holds only in-frame clones and misses some; the assay was immunoSEQ multiplex PCR. The sample includes roughly 57,000 clones, 71% seen only once; the top ten take approximately 16%. The specimen was CD4+ T cells from blood, collected before liver transplant. These receptors were collected from a human donor who received a liver transplant.

The CDR3 coding sequence is TGCAGCGCCGCGGGGCTCGGGGCCTACGAGCAGTACTTC. It is translated as CSAAGLGAYEQYF. The chain uses TRBV29-1 and TRBJ2-7, with TRBD2 as a possible D gene (6 bases). V was shortened by 7 bases and J by 2 bases, with 15 bases between the two germline ends. The CDR3 consists of 13 residues. CDR1 and CDR2 (germline): SQVTM, ANQGSEA.

V usage is TRBV19 and J usage is TRBJ1-5; D uncertain. CDR3 length equals 14 residues. Trimming removed 6 bases at V and 2 bases at J, with 11 bases between. The germline gives CDR1 LNHDA, CDR2 SQIVND (reference sequence). The CDR3 reads CASRSLVGNQPQHF. In DNA form, the CDR3 reads TGTGCCAGTAGGTCCCTAGTGGGCAATCAGCCCCAGCATTTT.

The chain links TRBV28 to TRBJ2-5; possibly TRBD1 for D (6 bases). The ends were cut back, 8 bases at V and 3 bases at J, with 19 bases in the middle. CDR1 is MDHEN and CDR2 is SYDVKM in the germline V gene. The CDR3 totals 15 residues. The CDR3 loop reads CASSPAGAGEETQYF. CDR3 DNA: TGTGCCAGCTCCCCGGCAGGGGCTGGGGAAGAGACCCAGTACTTC.

The sample holds one count of this clone. V usage is TRBV5-1 and J usage is TRBJ1-2, with 10 bases aligning to TRBD1. Germline V gene data show CDR1 as SGHRS and CDR2 as YFSETQ. The CDR3 is 14 amino acids. The J segment lost 8 bases and the V segment lost 0 bases, leaving 4 bases of the junction unmatched. This CDR3 reads CASSLGQGAEGYTF. In DNA, the CDR3 is TGCGCCAGCAGCTTGGGACAGGGGGCAGAAGGCTACACCTTC.

To note about this clone: The same CDR3 also results from other DNA sequences found in this sample. The chain links TRBV18 to TRBJ1-1; a weak D match, TRBD1 (5 bases). Germline CDR1 KGHSH, CDR2 LQKENI. Trimming stripped 3 bases from V and 4 bases from J, with 9 bases between. This CDR3 is 13 amino acids long. The CDR3 DNA sequence: TGTGCCAGCTCACCCGGCCAGGGCACTGAAGCTTTCTTT. Translating it yields CASSPGQGTEAFF.

V usage is TRBV7-8 and J usage is TRBJ2-3, with 9 nucleotides matching TRBD2. The CDR3 totals 17 residues. Germline V CDR1 and CDR2: SGHVS, FQNEAQ. V shed 1 base, J shed 3 bases, and the junction held 8 bases outside the gene matches. The CDR3 DNA is TGTGCCAGCAGCTTAGTGGGGCGGGGGGGCCGAACAGATACGCAGTATTTT. It specifies CASSLVGRGGRTDTQYF.

The chain uses TRBV2 and TRBJ2-5; 7 bases align to TRBD1. Trimming at V came to 5 bases and at J to 4 bases, leaving 7 bases not matched to a gene. This CDR3 spans 14 amino acids. CDR1 is SNHLY and CDR2 is FYNNEI in the germline V gene. The CDR3 here is CASSPGQPLETQYF. The DNA of the CDR3 is TGTGCCAGCAGTCCGGGACAGCCCTTAGAGACCCAGTACTTC.

The V and J genes are TRBV11-2 and TRBJ2-2; D gene uncertain. Looked up from germline, CDR1 is SGHAT and CDR2 is FQNNGV. The CDR3 is 13 amino acids. With 0 bases removed from V and 4 bases from J, the gap between germline ends came to 3 bases. This CDR3 is CASSLDRTGELFF. In DNA, the CDR3 is TGTGCCAGCAGCTTAGATCGCACCGGGGAGCTGTTTTTT. Full variable domain (remainder filled in from reference TRBV11-2 and TRBJ2-2): EAGVAQSPRYKIIEKRQSVAFWCNPISGHATLYWYQQILGQGPKLLIQFQNNGVVDDSQLPKDRFSAERLKGVDSTLKIQPAKLEDSAVYLCASSLDRTGELFFGEGSRLTVL.

The chain links TRBV5-5 to TRBJ1-3, with TRBD1 matching over 9 bases. V lost 0 bases to trimming and J lost 5 bases; unmatched junction nucleotides: 6. The CDR3 totals 16 residues. Germline V CDR1 and CDR2: SGHKS, YYEKEE (reference sequence). CDR3 in amino acids: CASSLDGGTGRNTIYF. The DNA of the CDR3 is TGTGCCAGCAGCTTGGATGGCGGGACAGGGCGAAACACCATATATTTT. The full variable domain, with the rest looked up from reference TRBV5-5 and TRBJ1-3, is DAGVTQSPTHLIKTRGQQVTLRCSPISGHKSVSWYQQVLGQGPQFIFQYYEKEERGRGNFPDRFSARQFPNYSSELNVNALLLGDSALYLCASSLDGGTGRNTIYFGEGSWLTVV.

The DNA of the CDR3 is TGTGCCAGCAGCTTGGGACAGGAACAAGAGACCCAGTACTTC. Translation gives CASSLGQEQETQYF. The chain joins TRBV5-4 to TRBJ2-5; D possibly corresponds to TRBD1 (6 bases). V lost 0 bases, J lost 2 bases, and 8 bases lay in between. Germline V gene sequence: CDR1 SGHNT, CDR2 YYREEE (reference sequence). This CDR3 contains 14 residues.

The chain links TRBV7-9 to TRBJ1-1; TRBD1 matches 9 bases. J lost 1 base, V lost 4 bases, and 4 bases had no gene match. The CDR3 loop spans 15 amino acids. CDR1 and CDR2 (germline): SEHNR, FQNEAQ (reference sequence). CDR3 bases: TGTGCCAGCAGCTCGGCGGACAGGGGGAACACTGAAGCTTTCTTT. As protein: CASSSADRGNTEAFF.

The V and J genes are TRBV1 and TRBJ1-3; the table's D call of TRBD1 was not tested on the DNA. TRBV1 is recorded as a pseudogene. This CDR3 region has 16 residues. The CDR3 DNA reads as TGCACCAGCAGCCCGTCGGGACAAGGCCAGAAGGACACCATATATTTT. It codes for CTSSPSGQGQKDTIYF.

This chain links TRBV6-1 with TRBJ2-7, with D tentatively TRBD1 (6 bases). V was trimmed by 3 bases and J by 5 bases, leaving 11 bases between them. Per germline, CDR1 MNHNS and CDR2 SASEGT. This CDR3 comprises 13 residues. DNA for the CDR3: TGTGCCAGCAGTGAGACAGGACTTCACGAGCAGTACTTC. Translated: CASSETGLHEQYF.

There are a few counts of this clone. V and J are TRBV7-9 and TRBJ1-5, with a weak D call TRBD1 (6 bases). There are 17 residues in the CDR3. The germline V gene encodes CDR1 SEHNR and CDR2 FQNEAQ (reference sequence). The V gene lost 5 bases and the J gene lost 4 bases, with 21 bases spanning the gap. In DNA, the CDR3 is TGTGCCAGCAGCACAAACAAACAGGGCTCGGATAATCAGCCCCAGCATTTT. This gives the protein CASSTNKQGSDNQPQHF.

The V call is TRBV6-5, the J call TRBJ2-5; possible D gene TRBD2, 6 bases. This CDR3 region has 14 residues. Germline CDR1 MNHEY, CDR2 SVGAGI. V gave up 5 bases and J gave up 5 bases, with 15 bases separating them. The CDR3 DNA is TGTGCCAGCAGTAAGCCGGGACTCCGGGAGACCCAGTACTTC. As protein: CASSKPGLRETQYF.

The chain joins TRBV25-1 to TRBJ2-2; tentative D call: TRBD1 (5 bases). The CDR3 totals 15 residues. V lost 4 bases and J 1 base, leaving 10 bases between the germline ends. The V gene's germline CDR1 is MGHDK and CDR2 SYGVNS. Here the CDR3 reads CASSGGYQNTGELFF. As DNA, the CDR3 is TGTGCCAGCAGTGGGGGCTATCAGAACACCGGGGAGCTGTTTTTT. Filled out from reference TRBV25-1 and TRBJ2-2, the complete variable domain reads EADIYQTPRYLVIGTGKKITLECSQTMGHDKMYWYQQDPGMELHLIHYSYGVNSTEKGDLSSESTVSRIRTEHFPLTLESARPSHTSQYLCASSGGYQNTGELFFGEGSRLTVL.

This clone was seen just once. The chain carries TRBV12-5 and TRBJ2-3; D uncertain. Germline CDR1 LGHNT, CDR2 FRNRAP. Trimming shortened V by 3 bases and J by 5 bases, and 3 bases separated the two germline ends. The CDR3 extends over 11 amino acids. In DNA form, the CDR3 reads TGTGCTAGTGGTTTCGGAGATACGCAGTATTTT. It yields the protein CASGFGDTQYF.

The rearrangement links TRBV7-2 to TRBJ2-7, with unresolved D. The germline V gene encodes CDR1 SGHTA and CDR2 FQGNSA. CDR3 size: 16 residues. Trimming removed 3 bases at V and 0 bases at J, with 15 bases between. The CDR3 reads CASSFSSASGSYEQYF. CDR3 DNA sequence: TGTGCCAGCAGCTTTTCCTCAGCCTCGGGCTCCTACGAGCAGTACTTC.

The genes are TRBV14 and TRBJ2-1; D possibly corresponds to TRBD1 (6 bases). Germline V CDR1 and CDR2: SGHDN, FVKESK. Trimming pared 4 bases from V and 3 bases from J, leaving 13 bases between. The CDR3 is 15 residues long. As DNA, the CDR3 is TGTGCCAGCAGCCTCACAGGGTGGGACTACAATGAGCAGTTCTTC. This translates into CASSLTGWDYNEQFF.

This clone has just a few counts. V usage is TRBV5-1 and J usage is TRBJ1-2; tentatively, D is TRBD1 (5 bases). V lost 5 bases and J 3 bases, leaving 14 bases between the germline ends. Germline V gives CDR1 SGHRS, CDR2 YFSETQ. The CDR3 is 14 residues long. CDR3 DNA: TGCGCCAGCAGTGTGGAGGGGTTGGACTATGGCTACACCTTC. Translation gives CASSVEGLDYGYTF.

V usage is TRBV25-1 and J usage is TRBJ2-7, with D perhaps matching TRBD1 (6 bases). The germline V gene encodes CDR1 MGHDK and CDR2 SYGVNS. Trimming cost V 3 bases and J 6 bases, with 12 bases left between them. This CDR3 contains 13 residues. DNA for the CDR3: TGTGCCAGCAGTGAGGGGGCATTACCCGAGCAGTACTTC. It translates to CASSEGALPEQYF.

This clone was counted a single time. The V and J genes are TRBV5-1 and TRBJ1-1; 7 positions agree with TRBD1. The CDR3 is 14 residues long. Germline CDR1 SGHRS, CDR2 YFSETQ. The V segment lost 6 bases and the J segment 4 bases; nucleotides outside the gene matches: 9. CDR3 DNA: TGCGCCAGCATTAACGAGGGGGCCGGCACTGAAGCTTTCTTT. This encodes CASINEGAGTEAFF.

This clone was counted between two and nine times. This sequence joins TRBV9 and TRBJ2-1, with TRBD1 identical over 9 bases. From germline, CDR1 is SGDLS and CDR2 YYNGEE. The CDR3 runs 15 residues. The junction had 7 bases not matched to a gene; V was cut back by 4 bases and J by 5 bases. The CDR3 sequence is CASSIGQGINNEQFF. The DNA of the CDR3 is TGTGCCAGCAGCATAGGACAGGGGATTAACAATGAGCAGTTCTTC.

This clone showed up just a few times. This chain joins TRBV6-4 and TRBJ1-1; TRBD1 matches 7 bases. Germline assignment: CDR1 MRHNA and CDR2 SNTAGT. The CDR3 has 14 amino acids. V shed 6 bases and J 5 bases; nucleotides not matched to a gene: 9. The CDR3 spells CASSPDRAETEAFF. The CDR3 DNA sequence: TGTGCCAGCAGCCCCGACAGGGCTGAGACTGAAGCTTTCTTT.

This clone was seen more than once but under ten times. The chain couples TRBV5-6 to TRBJ1-1; D is undetermined. This CDR3 comprises 11 residues. V gave up 7 bases and J gave up 7 bases, with 11 bases separating them. Germline CDR1 is SGHDT and CDR2 is YYEEEE. The CDR3 coding sequence is TGTGCCAGCTCCCGGAGGGTTGAAGCTTTCTTT. Its protein is CASSRRVEAFF.

The chain uses TRBV7-2 and TRBJ2-3; 8 nucleotides agree with TRBD2. With V trimmed by 5 bases and J by 1 base, 5 bases remained unmatched. This CDR3 has 15 amino acids. CDR1 and CDR2 (germline): SGHTA, FQGNSA. The CDR3 bases are TGTGCCAGCAGCCGTTCGGGGGGGGGCACAGATACGCAGTATTTT. This encodes CASSRSGGGTDTQYF.

This chain uses TRBV5-6 with TRBJ1-5; possibly TRBD1 for D (5 bases). This CDR3 spans 14 amino acids. Germline CDR1 is SGHDT and CDR2 is YYEEEE. Trimming pared 1 base from V and 5 bases from J, leaving 10 bases between. CDR3 nucleotides: TGTGCCAGCAGCTTGTTCCAAGGGGATCAGCCCCAGCATTTT. Translation: CASSLFQGDQPQHF.

The chain couples TRBV10-2 to TRBJ2-1; no definite D call. The CDR3 has 14 amino acids. Trimming shortened V by 3 bases and J by 1 base, and 7 bases separated the two germline ends. Per germline, CDR1 WSHSY and CDR2 SAAADI. CDR3 nucleotides: TGCGCCAGCAGTGACCCTTTATCCTACAATGAGCAGTTCTTC. It codes for CASSDPLSYNEQFF.

The V gene is TRBV2, the J gene TRBJ2-2; perhaps TRBD2 as D (6 bases). Germline CDR1 is SNHLY and CDR2 is FYNNEI. The V end lost 6 bases, the J end lost 6 bases, and 14 bases lay between the germline ends. CDR3 length equals 14 residues. CDR3 amino acids: CASRTRPGAGELFF. The CDR3 bases are TGTGCCAGCAGGACCCGACCGGGGGCCGGGGAGCTGTTTTTT.

This chain joins TRBV28 and TRBJ1-2, with D possibly being TRBD1 (5 bases). Germline values: CDR1 MDHEN, CDR2 SYDVKM. This CDR3 spans 12 amino acids. The germline V and J ends were trimmed by 7 bases and 4 bases, with 10 bases remaining between them. CDR3 in amino acids: CASKGQGYGYTF. CDR3 coding DNA: TGTGCCAGCAAAGGACAAGGCTATGGCTACACCTTC.

The gene calls are TRBV27 and TRBJ2-5; 10 bases align to TRBD1. V shed 2 bases, J shed 2 bases, and the junction held 2 bases outside the gene matches. This CDR3 has 15 amino acids. In germline, CDR1 is MNHEY, CDR2 SMNVEV (reference sequence). Here the CDR3 DNA reads TGTGCCAGCAGTTTAATGGGACAGGGGCAAGAGACCCAGTACTTC. Residues: CASSLMGQGQETQYF.

This clone was seen a single time. The rearrangement uses TRBV9 and TRBJ2-6, with D unresolved. CDR1 is SGDLS and CDR2 is YYNGEE in the germline V gene. The CDR3 extends over 15 amino acids. The V end was cut by 0 bases, the J end by 2 bases, with 6 bases between. The CDR3 bases are TGTGCCAGCAGCGTAGGAGGTACTGGGGCCAACGTCCTGACTTTC. Protein product: CASSVGGTGANVLTF.